Presented here are 5 T cell receptor beta chains from one specimen sequenced in a study of regulatory and conventional T cells in RAG deficiency. Assay: immunoSEQ multiplex PCR; the TCRdb copy retains only in-frame clones and omits some. The repertoire includes 34,000 or so clones, around nine tenths of them detected once, and around 15% sits in the top ten. These same records also appear under a second study, on regulatory T cells. That paper notes: The PCR used 52 TRBV and 13 TRBJ primers.

The sequencing sample was made of CD8+ T cells sorted from blood. These receptors were collected from a human donor in good health.

The chain joins TRBV5-1 to TRBJ1-1; possibly TRBD1 for D (5 bases). Trimming removed 4 bases from V and 3 bases from J, with 16 bases in between. CDR1 and CDR2 from the germline V gene are SGHRS and YFSETQ. This CDR3 spans 15 amino acids. The CDR3 sequence: CASSEDLWGDTEAFF. CDR3 nucleotides: TGCGCCAGCAGCGAGGACCTTTGGGGGGACACTGAAGCTTTCTTT.

The J gene is TRBJ1-1, the V gene TRBV5-4; D not resolved. Per germline, CDR1 SGHNT and CDR2 YYREEE (reference sequence). V dropped 0 bases and J dropped 1 base, with 7 bases sitting between them. This CDR3 is built from 14 residues. The DNA of the CDR3 is TGTGCCAGCAGCTTGGGACACTCGAACACTGAAGCTTTCTTT. Translation: CASSLGHSNTEAFF.

The chain couples TRBV18 to TRBJ2-3; D perhaps matches TRBD1 (6 bases). The germline V gene has CDR1 KGHSH and CDR2 LQKENI. This CDR3 contains 16 residues. V lost 3 bases and J 2 bases, leaving 15 bases between the germline ends. This chain's CDR3 is CASSPWTVGNTDTQYF. The DNA of the CDR3 is TGTGCCAGCTCACCCTGGACAGTCGGGAACACAGATACGCAGTATTTT.

The chain employs TRBV7-3 and TRBJ2-1; maybe TRBD2 (5 bases). V lost 5 bases to trimming and J lost 0 bases, with 11 bases between them. CDR1 is SGHTA and CDR2 is FQGTGA in the germline V gene. The CDR3 runs to 15 residues. The CDR3 protein is CASSQSRDSYNEQFF. The DNA of the CDR3 is TGTGCCAGCAGCCAAAGCCGGGACTCCTACAATGAGCAGTTCTTC. Complete variable domain (other parts from reference TRBV7-3 and TRBJ2-1): GAGVSQTPSNKVTEKGKYVELRCDPISGHTALYWYRQSLGQGPEFLIYFQGTGAADDSGLPNDRFFAVRPEGSVSTLKIQRTERGDSAVYLCASSQSRDSYNEQFFGPGTRLTVL.

The CDR3 sequence is CASSPGSSSWDTQYF. The CDR3 region has the DNA TGTGCCAGCAGCCCCGGTTCGTCGAGCTGGGATACGCAGTATTTT. The chain couples TRBV9 to TRBJ2-3; unclear D gene. Germline V lookup: CDR1 SGDLS, CDR2 YYNGEE. The V gene lost 4 bases and the J gene lost 6 bases, with 18 bases spanning the gap. This CDR3 has 15 amino acids.